Each of the 10 T cell receptor beta chains below was sequenced from the same sample in a study of CXCR3-negative and CXCR3-positive naive CD8 T cells. Overall study findings and caveats: TRB CDR3s of CXCR3-positive naive cells were more hydrophobic than those of CXCR3-negative naive cells.

UMI labels and 5' RACE were used to prepare the TRB cDNA libraries. TCRdb re-analyzed the 5' RACE reads; it lists each CDR3 protein once, without DNA. The sample holds 120,000 to 150,000 distinct CDR3 sequences. These receptors' targets are unknown. The sample comprised naive CXCR3+ CD8+ T cells from blood. As to subset: CD45RO-CCR7+CD27+CD95- naive CD8+ T cells expressing CXCR3 (TNR3+). These receptors originate from a human donor in good health. Some clones in this sample may be carry-over from other donors' samples.

This rearrangement joins TRBV7-9 to TRBJ2-1. CDR3 length equals 15 residues. CDR1 and CDR2 (germline): SEHNR, FQNEAQ (reference sequence). The CDR3 loop is CASSSTSDSYNEQFF.

This chain joins TRBV29-1 and TRBJ1-5; TCRdb gives TRBD1 as the D gene, but with no DNA this cannot be confirmed. The CDR3 runs to 14 residues. The germline V gene has CDR1 SQVTM and CDR2 ANQGSEA. The CDR3 sequence is CSVRTGPEHQPQHF.

The CDR3 sequence is CASSRPGDTQYF. J is TRBJ2-3 and V is TRBV7-3; the D call from TCRdb, TRBD1, cannot be confirmed without DNA. The CDR3 runs to 12 residues. CDR1 and CDR2 (germline): SGHTA, FQGTGA.

CDR3 sequence: CASSPKQGSTEAFF. The rearrangement joins TRBV27 to TRBJ1-1; there is no DNA to check the TCRdb D call of TRBD1. CDR1 MNHEY and CDR2 SMNVEV come from the germline V gene (reference sequence). The CDR3 loop spans 14 amino acids.

This sequence joins TRBV3-1 and TRBJ2-1; TCRdb lists TRBD1, though no DNA is available to test this call. The germline CDR1 and CDR2 sequences are LGHDT and YNNKEL (reference sequence). The CDR3 runs 16 residues. The CDR3 spells CASSQGGAMPYNEQFF.

The genes are TRBV12-3 or TRBV12-4 and TRBJ2-4. The CDR3 runs to 14 residues. Here the CDR3 reads CASSFSLEGNIQYF.

The CDR3 here is CASSDGGDEQFF. The J gene is TRBJ2-1, the V gene TRBV25-1; with no DNA, the TCRdb D assignment of TRBD2 cannot be verified. The germline V gene encodes CDR1 MGHDK and CDR2 SYGVNS. CDR3 length: 12 residues.

The chain joins TRBV7-9 to TRBJ2-7; absent DNA, TCRdb's TRBD1 call cannot be checked. The CDR3 is 16 residues long. Germline V gene lookup returns CDR1 SEHNR and CDR2 FQNEAQ (reference sequence). This chain's CDR3 is CASSSNLGQKSYEQYF.

The chain has TRBV28 and TRBJ1-5; TCRdb reports TRBD1, a call that lacks DNA to check it against. The germline V gene has CDR1 MDHEN and CDR2 SYDVKM. The CDR3 extends over 14 amino acids. This CDR3 reads CASSPRTGVQPQHF.

V gene TRBV4-1 combines with J gene TRBJ2-1; as DNA is missing, the TRBD1 call by TCRdb cannot be tested. This CDR3 has 16 residues. The V gene's germline CDR1 is MGHRA and CDR2 YSYEKL. CDR3 in amino acids: CASSQDRGQGVNEQFF.